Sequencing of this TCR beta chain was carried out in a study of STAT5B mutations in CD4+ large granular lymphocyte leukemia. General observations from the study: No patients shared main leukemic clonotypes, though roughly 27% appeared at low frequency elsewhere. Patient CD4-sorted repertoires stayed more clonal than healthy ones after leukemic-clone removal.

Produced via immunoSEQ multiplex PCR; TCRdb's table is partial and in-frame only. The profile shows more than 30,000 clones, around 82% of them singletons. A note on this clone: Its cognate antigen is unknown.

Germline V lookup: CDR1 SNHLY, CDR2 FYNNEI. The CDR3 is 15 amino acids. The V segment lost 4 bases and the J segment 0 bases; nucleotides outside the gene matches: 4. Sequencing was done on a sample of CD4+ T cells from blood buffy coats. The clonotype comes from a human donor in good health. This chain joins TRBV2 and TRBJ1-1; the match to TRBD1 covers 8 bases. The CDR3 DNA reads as TGTGCCAGCAGTGGCCCGGGACAGGTGAACACTGAAGCTTTCTTT. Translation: CASSGPGQVNTEAFF.